This TCR beta chain was captured in a study of human T cells and chemical hapten exposure. Described time point: patch test 1, 2 weeks after DPC sensitization. As for treatment: therapeutic diphenylcyclopropenone sensitization with weekly scalp DPC. J gave up 5 bases and V 3 bases, and 4 bases lay outside the gene matches. The CDR3 consists of 15 residues. TCRdb called the RACE reads again in MiXCR, with one record for every CDR3 protein. The sample includes about 69,000 distinct CDR3 sequences, more than 30% of them seen just once. The source was whole blood, collected in connection with sensitization to the hapten diphenylcyclopropenone (DPC). The chain employs TRBV12-3 or TRBV12-4 and TRBJ2-1; TRBD1 matches at 10 bases. This receptor was obtained from a man aged 35-49 years with alopecia areata. Some clones in this sample may be carry-over from other donors' samples. This CDR3 is CASSFAGTGDNEQFF. CDR3 nucleotide sequence: TGTGCCAGCAGTTTTGCCGGGACAGGGGACAATGAGCAGTTCTTC.